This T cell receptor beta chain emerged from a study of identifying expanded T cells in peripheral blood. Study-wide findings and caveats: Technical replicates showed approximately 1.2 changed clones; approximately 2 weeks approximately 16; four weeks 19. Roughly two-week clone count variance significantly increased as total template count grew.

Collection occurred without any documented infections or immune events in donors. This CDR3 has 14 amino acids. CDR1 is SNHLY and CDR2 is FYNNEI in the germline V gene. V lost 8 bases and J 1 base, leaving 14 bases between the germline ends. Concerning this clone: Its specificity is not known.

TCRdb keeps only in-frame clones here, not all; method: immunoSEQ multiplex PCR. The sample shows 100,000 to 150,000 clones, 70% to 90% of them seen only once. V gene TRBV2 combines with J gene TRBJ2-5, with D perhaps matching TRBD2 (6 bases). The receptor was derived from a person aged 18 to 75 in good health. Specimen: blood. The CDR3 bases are TGTGCCAGCTGGGACTCCACCGCCCAAGAGACCCAGTACTTC. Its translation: CASWDSTAQETQYF.